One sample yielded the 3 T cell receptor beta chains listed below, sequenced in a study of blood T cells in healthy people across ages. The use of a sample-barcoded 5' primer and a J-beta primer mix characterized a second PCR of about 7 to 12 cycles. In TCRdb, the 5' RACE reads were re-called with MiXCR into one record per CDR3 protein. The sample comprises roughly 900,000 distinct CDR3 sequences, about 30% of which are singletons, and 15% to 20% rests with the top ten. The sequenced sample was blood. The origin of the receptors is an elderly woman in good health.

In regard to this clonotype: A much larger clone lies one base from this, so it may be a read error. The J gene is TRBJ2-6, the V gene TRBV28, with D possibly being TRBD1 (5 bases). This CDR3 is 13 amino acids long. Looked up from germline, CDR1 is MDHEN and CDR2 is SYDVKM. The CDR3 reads CASSLFGANVRTF. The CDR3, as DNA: TGTGCCAGCAGTTTATTTGGGGCCAACGTCCGGACTTTC. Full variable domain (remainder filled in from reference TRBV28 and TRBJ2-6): DVKVTQSSRYLVKRTGEKVFLECVQDMDHENMFWYRQDPGLGLRLIYFSYDVKMKEKGDIPEGYSVSREKKERFSLILESASTNQTSMYLCASSLFGANVRTFGAGSRLTVL.

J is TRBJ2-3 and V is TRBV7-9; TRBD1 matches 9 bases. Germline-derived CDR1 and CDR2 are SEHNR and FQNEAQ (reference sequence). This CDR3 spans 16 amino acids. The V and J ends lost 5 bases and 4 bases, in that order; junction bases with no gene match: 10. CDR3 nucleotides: TGTGCCAGCAGCCCCGGACAGGGGATAGGGGCAGATACGCAGTATTTT. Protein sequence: CASSPGQGIGADTQYF.

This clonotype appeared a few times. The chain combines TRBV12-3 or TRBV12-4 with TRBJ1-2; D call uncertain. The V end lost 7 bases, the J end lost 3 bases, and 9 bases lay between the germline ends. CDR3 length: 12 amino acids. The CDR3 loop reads CASMGQDYGYTF. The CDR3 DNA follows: TGTGCCAGCATGGGCCAAGACTATGGCTACACCTTC.